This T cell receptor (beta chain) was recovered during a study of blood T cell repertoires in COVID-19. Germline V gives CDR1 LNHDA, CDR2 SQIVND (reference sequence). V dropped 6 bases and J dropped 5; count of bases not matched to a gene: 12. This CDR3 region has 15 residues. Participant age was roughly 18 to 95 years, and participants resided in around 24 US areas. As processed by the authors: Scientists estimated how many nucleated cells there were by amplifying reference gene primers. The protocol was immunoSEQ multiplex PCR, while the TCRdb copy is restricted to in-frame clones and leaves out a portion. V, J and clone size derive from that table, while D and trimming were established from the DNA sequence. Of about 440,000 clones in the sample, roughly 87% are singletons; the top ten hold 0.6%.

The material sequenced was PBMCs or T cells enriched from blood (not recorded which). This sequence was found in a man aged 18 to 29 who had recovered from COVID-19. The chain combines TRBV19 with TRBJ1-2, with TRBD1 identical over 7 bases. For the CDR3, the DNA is TGTGCCAGTAGCCCTGGGACAGCCGGGGAATATGGCTACACCTTC. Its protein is CASSPGTAGEYGYTF.